These T cell receptor beta chains were read from a single sample in a study of cytomegalovirus exposure and HLA in healthy donors. Only in-frame clones appear in the TCRdb table, and some are missing; sequencing was by immunoSEQ multiplex PCR. The data hold about 190,000 clones, with around 75% observed a single time. Source material: PBMCs. The receptors originated from a woman aged 45 to 65 in good health and CMV-seronegative. CDR3s include the opening cysteine and the closing phenylalanine or tryptophan. A D gene is named only where the DNA matches it firmly. Expanded clones get a size class; other rows say once, few or many, or leave the size out.

v_gene,abundance,j_gene,d_gene,CDR3aa,CDR3nt
TRBV5-1,-,TRBJ1-4,-,CASSLTAGNEKLFF,TGCGCCAGCAGCTTGACCGCGGGAAATGAAAAACTGTTTTTT
TRBV5-4,-,TRBJ1-2,TRBD1,CASSLAGTGGELNGYTF,TGTGCCAGCAGCTTGGCGGGGACAGGGGGCGAGCTTAATGGCTACACCTTC
TRBV7-2,-,TRBJ2-1,-,CASSLVSTSGGEQFF,TGTGCCAGCAGCTTAGTGTCGACTAGTGGGGGTGAGCAGTTCTTC
TRBV27,-,TRBJ2-7,TRBD1,CASSFRKDRVYEQYF,TGTGCCAGCAGTTTCCGTAAGGACAGGGTCTACGAGCAGTACTTC
TRBV7-2,-,TRBJ1-4,-,CASSLVAREKLFF,TGTGCCAGCAGCTTAGTAGCGCGGGAAAAACTGTTTTTT
TRBV5-8,-,TRBJ1-5,-,CASSFVPYNQPQHF,TGTGCCAGCAGCTTCGTTCCGTACAATCAGCCCCAGCATTTT
TRBV6-5,-,TRBJ2-7,-,CASRVVDSLYEQYF,TGTGCCAGCAGGGTAGTTGACAGCCTCTACGAGCAGTACTTC
TRBV7-2,-,TRBJ2-5,-,CASSLKGTHISETQYF,TGTGCCAGCAGCTTAAAAGGGACTCACATATCAGAGACCCAGTACTTC
TRBV7-9,-,TRBJ2-7,-,CSSSNRDEQYF,TGTTCCAGCAGCAATAGAGACGAGCAGTACTTC
TRBV6-5,-,TRBJ1-5,-,CASSQIGQINQPQHF,TGTGCCAGCAGTCAAATAGGACAGATAAATCAGCCCCAGCATTTT
TRBV10-3,-,TRBJ1-1,TRBD1,CAIRAVGQLNTEAFF,TGTGCCATCAGGGCGGTGGGACAGCTGAACACTGAAGCTTTCTTT
TRBV6-5,few,TRBJ1-1,-,CASSFYSRISEAFF,TGTGCCAGCAGTTTCTATTCCAGGATTTCTGAAGCTTTCTTT
TRBV19,-,TRBJ1-5,-,CASSLRSANQPQHF,TGTGCCAGTAGTTTACGGAGCGCCAATCAGCCCCAGCATTTT
TRBV5-1,once,TRBJ2-5,TRBD1,CASSSGGTGGAETQYF,TGCGCCAGCAGCTCGGGTGGGACAGGGGGCGCAGAGACCCAGTACTTC
TRBV28,-,TRBJ2-2,TRBD2,CASSATWTSLESFATGELFF,TGTGCCAGCAGCGCCACGTGGACTAGCCTGGAATCTTTTGCCACCGGGGAGCTGTTTTTT
TRBV5-1,-,TRBJ1-1,TRBD1,CASGPGTGLNTEAFF,TGCGCCAGCGGCCCCGGGACAGGGTTGAACACTGAAGCTTTCTTT
TRBV29-1,-,TRBJ2-7,-,CSVGGGWGREQYF,TGCAGCGTCGGGGGAGGGTGGGGGCGCGAGCAGTACTTC
TRBV27,-,TRBJ2-7,TRBD1,CASSFIYRGFYEQYF,TGTGCCAGCAGTTTCATCTACAGGGGGTTCTACGAGCAGTACTTC
TRBV28,-,TRBJ2-7,-,CASTTIPESYEQYF,TGTGCCAGCACGACAATCCCTGAATCCTACGAGCAGTACTTC
TRBV6-1,-,TRBJ2-5,-,CAIALGAGETQYF,TGTGCCATAGCCTTAGGGGCGGGGGAGACCCAGTACTTC
TRBV14,-,TRBJ1-1,TRBD1,CASSTRTGFNTEAFF,TGTGCCAGCAGCACCCGGACAGGGTTCAACACTGAAGCTTTCTTT
TRBV5-4,once,TRBJ2-7,-,CASSIGTPPYEQYF,TGTGCCAGCAGTATCGGGACTCCTCCCTACGAGCAGTACTTC
TRBV28,-,TRBJ2-7,TRBD1,CASSPPGTAYEQYF,TGTGCCAGCAGTCCCCCCGGGACAGCCTACGAGCAGTACTTC
TRBV6-1,-,TRBJ1-5,-,CASSDWTTVPNQPQHF,TGTGCCAGCAGTGATTGGACAACCGTCCCGAATCAGCCCCAGCATTTT
TRBV6-6,-,TRBJ1-5,-,CASSYSASVNQPQHF,TGTGCCAGCAGTTACTCAGCGTCTGTAAATCAGCCCCAGCATTTT
TRBV7-2,-,TRBJ2-3,-,CASSLTDTQYF,TGTGCCAGCAGCCTCACAGATACGCAGTATTTT
TRBV9,few,TRBJ2-7,TRBD2,CASSVGIASGSMSYEQYF,TGTGCCAGCAGCGTAGGTATTGCTAGCGGGAGTATGAGCTACGAGCAGTACTTC
TRBV18,-,TRBJ2-5,-,CASSRNSDRFGETQYF,TGTGCCAGCTCACGAAACTCAGACAGGTTTGGGGAGACCCAGTACTTC
TRBV7-6,-,TRBJ2-7,TRBD1,CASSFRTGFDEQYF,TGTGCCAGCAGCTTTCGGACAGGGTTCGACGAGCAGTACTTC
TRBV6-4,-,TRBJ1-1,TRBD1,CASRGQATMNTEAFF,TGTGCCAGCAGGGGACAGGCCACAATGAACACTGAAGCTTTCTTT
TRBV7-2,-,TRBJ2-2,TRBD1,CASSRRTGPGELFF,TGTGCCAGCAGCCGTCGGACAGGGCCCGGGGAGCTGTTTTTT
TRBV7-8,-,TRBJ2-5,TRBD1,CASSWGQQGARQTQYF,TGTGCCAGCAGTTGGGGGCAACAGGGGGCGCGGCAGACCCAGTACTTC
TRBV7-9,-,TRBJ2-3,TRBD2,CASSLGRGADTQYF,TGTGCCAGCAGCTTAGGGCGGGGGGCGGATACGCAGTATTTT
TRBV5-4,-,TRBJ1-1,-,CASSVSADTEAFF,TGTGCCAGCAGCGTGTCAGCGGACACTGAAGCTTTCTTT
TRBV4-3,-,TRBJ2-3,TRBD2,CASSQGLAVLTDTQYF,TGCGCCAGCAGCCAGGGGCTAGCGGTACTCACAGATACGCAGTATTTT
TRBV18,-,TRBJ1-2,TRBD1,CASSMDRTNYGYTF,TGTGCCAGCTCAATGGACAGGACTAACTATGGCTACACCTTC
TRBV6-1,-,TRBJ2-7,-,CASSEGPTSSYEQYF,TGTGCCAGCAGTGAAGGTCCCACGAGCTCCTACGAGCAGTACTTC
TRBV9,-,TRBJ2-3,-,CASMGEPLAQGTQYF,TGTGCCAGCATGGGCGAACCTCTAGCACAGGGTACGCAGTATTTT
TRBV29-1,-,TRBJ2-7,TRBD2,CSVASTSQHEQYF,TGCAGCGTCGCCTCGACTAGCCAACACGAGCAGTACTTC
TRBV4-1,-,TRBJ1-1,TRBD1,CASSHGTGWGTEAFF,TGCGCCAGCAGCCATGGGACAGGCTGGGGCACTGAAGCTTTCTTT
TRBV19,-,TRBJ1-5,TRBD1,CASSPGGQGGNQPQHF,TGTGCCAGTAGTCCCGGGGGACAGGGTGGCAATCAGCCCCAGCATTTT
TRBV7-9,-,TRBJ2-1,TRBD2,CSSSFPGTSGIHEQFF,TGTTCCAGCAGCTTTCCCGGGACTAGCGGGATTCATGAGCAGTTCTTC
TRBV29-1,-,TRBJ2-7,-,CSVEVTGAYEQYF,TGCAGCGTTGAAGTGACGGGAGCCTACGAGCAGTACTTC
TRBV5-1,-,TRBJ1-4,TRBD1,CASSLYPGTVNEKLFF,TGCGCCAGCAGCTTGTACCCCGGGACAGTTAATGAAAAACTGTTTTTT
TRBV20-1,-,TRBJ1-1,TRBD1,CSASQGAEAFF,TGCAGTGCCTCCCAGGGGGCTGAAGCTTTCTTT
TRBV9,-,TRBJ1-6,-,CASSPLPVYNSPLHF,TGTGCCAGCTCCCCCCTCCCGGTCTATAATTCACCCCTCCACTTT
TRBV15,-,TRBJ2-5,TRBD2,CATSRGTSGLEETQYF,TGTGCCACCAGCAGAGGGACTAGCGGGCTAGAAGAGACCCAGTACTTC
TRBV11-2,few,TRBJ1-2,TRBD1,CASSLPGQGADGYTF,TGTGCCAGCAGCTTGCCCGGACAGGGGGCTGATGGCTACACCTTC
TRBV7-8,-,TRBJ2-5,TRBD1,CASSPRTGVFGETQYF,TGTGCCAGCAGCCCCCGGACAGGAGTCTTTGGAGAGACCCAGTACTTC
TRBV19,-,TRBJ1-6,TRBD1,CASSIGDRVNSPLHF,TGTGCCAGTAGTATTGGGGACAGGGTAAATTCACCCCTCCACTTT
TRBV7-2,-,TRBJ2-1,TRBD2,CASSLEAPGLGNVNEQFF,TGTGCCAGCAGCTTAGAGGCCCCGGGACTAGGGAATGTCAATGAGCAGTTCTTC
TRBV6-6,-,TRBJ1-4,-,CASSSAQGANEKLFF,TGTGCCAGCAGTAGTGCACAGGGTGCCAATGAAAAACTGTTTTTT
TRBV15,-,TRBJ1-1,TRBD1,CATSKQGITEAFF,TGTGCCACCTCGAAACAGGGGATCACTGAAGCTTTCTTT
TRBV19,-,TRBJ2-1,-,CASSIDRDIAYNEQFF,TGTGCCAGTAGTATCGATCGGGACATAGCCTACAATGAGCAGTTCTTC
TRBV27,-,TRBJ1-5,-,CASSLSGGREQPQHF,TGTGCCAGCAGTTTATCGGGGGGACGGGAACAGCCCCAGCATTTT
TRBV9,-,TRBJ1-2,-,CASSVAPLQGSVGYTF,TGTGCCAGCAGCGTAGCTCCCCTACAGGGTTCAGTAGGCTACACCTTC
TRBV28,-,TRBJ1-2,TRBD1,CASSPSGQGFYGYTF,TGTGCCAGCAGTCCTTCGGGACAGGGCTTCTATGGCTACACCTTC
TRBV2,-,TRBJ2-7,-,CASSIQSSYEQYF,TGTGCCAGCAGTATACAGAGCTCCTACGAGCAGTACTTC